This TCR beta chain was found in a study of CD8 T cells in Susac syndrome. The study's findings and limits: It was acknowledged by the study that relatively few individuals were included in its TCR sequencing and HLA analysis.

Per the germline V gene, CDR1 is LGHDT and CDR2 is YNNKEL (reference sequence). V lost 1 base and J lost 6, with 6 bases in between. This CDR3 comprises 13 residues. On this clonotype itself: As yet, its antigen is unknown.

Reverse transcription of about 0.5 to 1 ug RNA used random hexamers. A single record per CDR3 protein comes from TCRdb applying MiXCR to the immunoSEQ multiplex PCR reads. The data contain around 190,000 distinct CDR3 sequences, about 95% of them seen just once; the ten biggest clones take up approximately 0.094%. The sample consisted of CD4+ T cells from PBMCs. This TCR was sampled from a human donor in good health. The chain joins TRBV3-1 to TRBJ2-2, with a possible D match to TRBD2 (6 bases). The CDR3 region is CASSQAGAGELFF. CDR3 DNA sequence: TGTGCCAGCAGCCAAGCGGGAGCCGGGGAGCTGTTTTTT.